This TCR beta chain originates from a study of patients and donors after allogeneic stem cell transplantation. The CDR3 consists of 16 residues. The germline V gene encodes CDR1 SGHTA and CDR2 FQGNSA. The V and J ends lost 4 bases and 0 bases respectively, with 14 bases between them. TCRdb re-analysed the RT-PCR reads in MiXCR, keeping a single row per CDR3 protein. The repertoire consists of 800,000 to 1,000,000 distinct CDR3 sequences, with about a sixth occurring once and the leading ten covering around 5.5%. The TCR sequence derives from a human donor who was either an allogeneic HSCT recipient or a stem cell or donor lymphocyte infusion donor (not recorded which). It is not recorded whose cells these are; they may come from a transplant donor. The chain has TRBV7-2 and TRBJ2-3; D could derive from TRBD1 or TRBD2 (5 bases each). The specimen was blood, either unsorted or a sorted T cell fraction (not recorded which). The CDR3, as DNA: TGTGCCAGCAGCTCCGCCGGGACCAAAAGCACAGATACGCAGTATTTT. Amino acids: CASSSAGTKSTDTQYF.